What follows are 5 T cell receptor beta chains derived from one specimen sequenced in a study of blood T cells in healthy people across ages. A second PCR, run for roughly 7 to 12 cycles, used a sample-barcoded 5' primer plus a J-beta primer mix. MiXCR was run by TCRdb on the 5' RACE reads, yielding one entry per CDR3 protein. The repertoire holds approximately 960,000 distinct CDR3 sequences, with about 27% as singletons. This sample also appeared in a second study, on T cells of mothers and their children.

The sequenced sample was blood. The source is a middle-aged woman in good health.

This clonotype was seen only a few times. CDR3 nucleotides: TGTGCCACCAGTGAAAACAGCAAGACCCAGTACTTC. It specifies CATSENSKTQYF. The chain carries TRBV24-1 and TRBJ2-5; D is unclear. This CDR3 region has 12 residues. Between the trimmed V and J ends, which lost 4 bases and 6 bases, there was a span of 8 bases. From germline, CDR1 is KGHDR and CDR2 SFDVKD.

Details on this clonotype: This may come from a read error, since a much larger clone is one base off. The chain carries TRBV29-1 and TRBJ2-5, with D possibly being TRBD1 (5 bases). The germline V gene has CDR1 SQVTM and CDR2 ANQGSEA. This CDR3 contains 16 residues. Between the trimmed V and J ends, which lost 6 bases and 11 bases, there was a span of 31 bases. The CDR3 reads CSVMKPRQGMTYKQYF. The CDR3 DNA sequence: TGCAGCGTGATGAAGCCCCGGCAGGGTATGACCTACAAGCAGTACTTC.

The CDR3 reads CATSPSVPSSYNEQFF. In DNA, the CDR3 is TGTGCCACCAGTCCGTCGGTGCCCAGCTCCTACAATGAGCAGTTCTTC. The chain employs TRBV24-1 and TRBJ2-1, with D unclear. The CDR3 totals 16 residues. V shed 6 bases and J shed 0 bases, with 14 bases lying between them. Germline-derived CDR1 and CDR2 are KGHDR and SFDVKD.

The chain uses TRBV5-1 and TRBJ2-3, with 7 bases matching TRBD2. The V gene end was trimmed by 4 bases and the J gene end by 1 base; junction bases not matched to a gene: 15. The CDR3 runs 18 residues. Germline loops: CDR1 SGHRS, CDR2 YFSETQ. The chain's CDR3 is CASSGRTRLYSRTDTQYF. In DNA, the CDR3 is TGCGCCAGCAGCGGTAGGACTAGGCTATACAGTCGCACAGATACGCAGTATTTT.

This clonotype was seen ten or more times. The CDR3 DNA follows: TGCAGCGTTGAAGGCGGGTCGGGACAGGGTATCAATGAGCAGTTCTTC. The encoded protein is CSVEGGSGQGINEQFF. The chain joins TRBV29-1 to TRBJ2-1, with 9 bases lining up with TRBD1. CDR3 length: 16 amino acids. Trimming took 1 base from V and 6 from J; bases not matched to a gene: 10. Germline V gene sequence: CDR1 SQVTM, CDR2 ANQGSEA.